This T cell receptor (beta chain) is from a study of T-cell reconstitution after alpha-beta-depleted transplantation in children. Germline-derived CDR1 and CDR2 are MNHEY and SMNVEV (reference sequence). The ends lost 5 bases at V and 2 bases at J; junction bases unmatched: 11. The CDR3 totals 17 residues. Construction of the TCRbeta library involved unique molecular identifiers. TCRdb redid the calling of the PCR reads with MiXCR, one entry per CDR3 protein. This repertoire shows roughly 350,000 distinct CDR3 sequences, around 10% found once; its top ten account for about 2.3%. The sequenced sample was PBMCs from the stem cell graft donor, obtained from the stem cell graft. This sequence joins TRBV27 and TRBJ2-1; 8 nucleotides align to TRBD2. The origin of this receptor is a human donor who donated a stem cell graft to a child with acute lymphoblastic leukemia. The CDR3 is CASSPSQGLVPYNEQFF. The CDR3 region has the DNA TGTGCCAGCAGTCCCTCCCAGGGACTAGTCCCCTACAATGAGCAGTTCTTC.